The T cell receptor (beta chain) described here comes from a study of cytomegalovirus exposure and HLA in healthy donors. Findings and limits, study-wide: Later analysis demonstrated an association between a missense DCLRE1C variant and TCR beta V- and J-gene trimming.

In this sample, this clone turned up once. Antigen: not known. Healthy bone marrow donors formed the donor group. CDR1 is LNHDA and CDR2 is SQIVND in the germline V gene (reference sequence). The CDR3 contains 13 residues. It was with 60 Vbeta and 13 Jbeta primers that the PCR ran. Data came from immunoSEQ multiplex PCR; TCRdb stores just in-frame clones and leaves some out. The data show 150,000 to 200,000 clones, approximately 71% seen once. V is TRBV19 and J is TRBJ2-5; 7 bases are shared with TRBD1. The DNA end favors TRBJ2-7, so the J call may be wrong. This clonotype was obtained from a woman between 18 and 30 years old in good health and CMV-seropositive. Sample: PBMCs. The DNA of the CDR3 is TGTGCCAGTAGTACGACAGGGTCGGGCGAGCAGTACTTC. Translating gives CASSTTGSGEQYF.